The 31 T cell receptor beta chains presented below share a single source sample, sequenced in a study of cytomegalovirus exposure and HLA in healthy donors. In the PCR, 60 Vbeta and 13 Jbeta primers were used. Libraries were prepared by immunoSEQ multiplex PCR; TCRdb keeps only in-frame clonotypes and omits some of them. The repertoire table contains over 200,000 clones. Sequencing was performed on PBMCs. The receptors stem from a woman in her twenties or thirties in good health and CMV-seropositive.

The chain recombines TRBV7-9 with TRBJ2-3, with TRBD2 matching 7 bases. CDR1 is SEHNR and CDR2 is FQNEAQ in the germline V gene (reference sequence). V was clipped by 5 bases and J by 4 bases; unmatched bases: 12. This CDR3 has 16 residues. The CDR3 sequence is CASSPFAGVGSDTQYF. As DNA, the CDR3 is TGTGCCAGCAGCCCCTTTGCGGGAGTCGGGTCAGATACGCAGTATTTT.

As concerns this clone: Within the sample, other DNA sequences also encode this same CDR3. The rearrangement uses TRBV5-1 and TRBJ2-2, with D possibly matching TRBD2 (6 bases). With 0 bases removed from V and 4 bases from J, the gap between germline ends came to 10 bases. Per germline, CDR1 SGHRS and CDR2 YFSETQ. The CDR3 extends over 15 amino acids. The CDR3, as DNA: TGCGCCAGCAGCTTGGGACTAGGAGTCACCGGGGAGCTGTTTTTT. It codes for CASSLGLGVTGELFF.

The chain recombines TRBV7-6 with TRBJ2-7, with TRBD2 as a possible D gene (5 bases). This CDR3 spans 15 amino acids. Looked up from germline, CDR1 is SGHVS and CDR2 is FNYEAQ. The V end lost 4 bases, the J end lost 0 bases, and 13 bases lay between the germline ends. CDR3 protein: CASSSSSRVSYEQYF. CDR3 nucleotides: TGTGCCAGCAGCTCTAGCTCGCGGGTCTCCTACGAGCAGTACTTC. The full variable domain, its missing parts supplied by reference TRBV7-6 and TRBJ2-7, is GAGVSQSPRYKVTKRGQDVALRCDPISGHVSLYWYRQALGQGPEFLTYFNYEAQQDKSGLPNDRFSAERPEGSISTLTIQRTEQRDSAMYRCASSSSSRVSYEQYFGPGTRLTVT.

The CDR3: CASSPDRLDHGYTF. The CDR3 DNA sequence: TGCGCCAGCAGCCCGGACAGGCTAGACCATGGCTACACCTTC. V is TRBV5-1 and J is TRBJ1-2; 7 bases map to TRBD1. Unmatched junction bases numbered 9, after V lost 4 bases and J lost 6 bases. Per germline, CDR1 SGHRS and CDR2 YFSETQ. This CDR3 region has 14 residues. Together with reference TRBV5-1 and TRBJ1-2, the CDR3 gives the full variable domain: KAGVTQTPRYLIKTRGQQVTLSCSPISGHRSVSWYQQTPGQGLQFLFEYFSETQRNKGNFPGRFSGRQFSNSRSEMNVSTLELGDSALYLCASSPDRLDHGYTFGSGTRLTVV.

This chain uses TRBV9 with TRBJ1-4, with TRBD1 matching over 12 bases. The CDR3 length is 20 residues. V shed 4 bases, J shed 5 bases, and the junction held 18 bases outside the gene matches. CDR1 and CDR2 from the germline V gene are SGDLS and YYNGEE. The CDR3 reads CASSSGTGGDWQRGNEKLFF. CDR3 in DNA: TGTGCCAGCAGCTCCGGGACAGGGGGCGACTGGCAGAGAGGGAATGAAAAACTGTTTTTT.

The chain has TRBV2 and TRBJ2-2; 8 nucleotides align to TRBD1. Trimming removed 6 bases from V and 3 bases from J; junction bases left unmatched: 18. The germline CDR1 and CDR2 sequences are SNHLY and FYNNEI. The CDR3 has 19 residues. This CDR3 is CASSPQGQGAHYHTGELFF. DNA of the CDR3: TGTGCCAGCAGCCCCCAGGGGCAGGGGGCTCACTACCACACCGGGGAGCTGTTTTTT.

The V gene is TRBV7-8, the J gene TRBJ2-3; 7 bases align to TRBD2. Germline V gene sequence: CDR1 SGHVS, CDR2 FQNEAQ. This CDR3 spans 16 amino acids. The junction had 5 bases not matched to a gene; V was cut back by 0 bases and J by 2 bases. The CDR3 sequence: CASSLAGGPNTDTQYF. The CDR3 DNA follows: TGTGCCAGCAGCTTAGCGGGAGGGCCCAACACAGATACGCAGTATTTT. Variable domain in full (rest from reference TRBV7-8 and TRBJ2-3): GAGVSQSPRYKVAKRGQDVALRCDPISGHVSLFWYQQALGQGPEFLTYFQNEAQLDKSGLPSDRFFAERPEGSVSTLKIQRTQQEDSAVYLCASSLAGGPNTDTQYFGPGTRLTVL.

V is TRBV4-2 and J is TRBJ2-1; 7 bases match TRBD1. Trimming at V came to 2 bases and at J to 5 bases, leaving 6 bases not matched to a gene. The CDR3 length is 15 residues. Germline V gene data show CDR1 as LGHNA and CDR2 as YNFKEQ. CDR3 region: CASSQPGQFNNEQFF. CDR3 in DNA: TGTGCCAGCAGCCAACCGGGACAGTTTAACAATGAGCAGTTCTTC.

The chain is built from TRBV5-1 and TRBJ2-3; 10 bases agree with TRBD2. V gave up 2 bases and J gave up 0 bases; unmatched junction bases: 3. Germline CDR1 and CDR2: SGHRS and YFSETQ. There are 16 residues in the CDR3. CDR3 coding DNA: TGCGCCAGCAGCTTACTAGCGGGGACTAGCACAGATACGCAGTATTTT. It codes for CASSLLAGTSTDTQYF.

A note on this clone: The sample carries other DNA sequences with the same CDR3. The chain combines TRBV7-9 with TRBJ1-1, with 8 bases lining up with TRBD1. J gave up 8 bases and V 5 bases, and 4 bases lay outside the gene matches. Germline values: CDR1 SEHNR, CDR2 FQNEAQ (reference sequence). The CDR3 spans 12 residues. Written as DNA, the CDR3 is TGTGCCAGCAGCCCTGACAGGGGCGAAGCTTTCTTT. Residues: CASSPDRGEAFF.

The chain carries TRBV18 and TRBJ2-7, with a weak D call TRBD2 (7 bases). This CDR3 is 17 amino acids long. Germline V gene sequence: CDR1 KGHSH, CDR2 LQKENI. V was pared by 1 base and J by 0 bases, with 16 bases between. The CDR3 DNA reads TGTGCCAGCTCACCACAGGGGGGGCGGACGAGCTCCTACGAGCAGTACTTC. Its protein is CASSPQGGRTSSYEQYF.

The chain links TRBV5-1 to TRBJ2-5; a possible D gene is TRBD2 (5 bases). The CDR3 spans 13 residues. The germline V and J ends were trimmed by 2 bases and 5 bases, with 10 bases remaining between them. The germline CDR1 and CDR2 sequences are SGHRS and YFSETQ. CDR3 coding DNA: TGCGCCAGCAGCTTCGGACTCGGGGAGACCCAGTACTTC. Translating it yields CASSFGLGETQYF.

As for this clone: This sample includes further DNA sequences coding for the same CDR3. The chain combines TRBV27 with TRBJ1-3, with D maybe TRBD1 (5 bases). Between the trimmed V and J ends, which lost 5 bases and 0 bases, there was a span of 8 bases. The CDR3 runs 14 residues. Germline-derived CDR1 and CDR2 are MNHEY and SMNVEV (reference sequence). The CDR3 is CASSTGPSGNTIYF. The CDR3 coding sequence is TGTGCCAGCAGTACAGGACCCTCTGGAAACACCATATATTTT.

CDR3 in amino acids: CASSKWTGAQETQYF. CDR3 DNA: TGTGCCAGCAGCAAATGGACAGGGGCTCAAGAGACCCAGTACTTC. The rearrangement uses TRBV9 and TRBJ2-5; 9 bases fit TRBD1. The germline V gene has CDR1 SGDLS and CDR2 YYNGEE. The V and J ends lost 4 bases and 2 bases, in that order; junction bases with no gene match: 6. The CDR3 is 15 amino acids. The full variable domain, with the rest looked up from reference TRBV9 and TRBJ2-5, is DSGVTQTPKHLITATGQRVTLRCSPRSGDLSVYWYQQSLDQGLQFLIQYYNGEERAKGNILERFSAQQFPDLHSELNLSSLELGDSALYFCASSKWTGAQETQYFGPGTRLLVL.

The chain couples TRBV11-3 to TRBJ2-2; maybe TRBD1 (5 bases). CDR1 SGHNT and CDR2 YENEEA come from the germline V gene. The CDR3 spans 14 residues. V lost 4 bases to trimming and J lost 0 bases, with 6 bases between them. CDR3 loop: CASSSTANTGELFF. The DNA for the CDR3 is TGTGCCAGCAGCTCGACAGCGAACACCGGGGAGCTGTTTTTT. Based on the CDR3 plus reference TRBV11-3 and TRBJ2-2, the full variable domain is EAGVVQSPRYKIIEKKQPVAFWCNPISGHNTLYWYLQNLGQGPELLIRYENEEAVDDSQLPKDRFSAERLKGVDSTLKIQPAELGDSAVYLCASSSTANTGELFFGEGSRLTVL.

The chain recombines TRBV30 with TRBJ2-1; TRBD2 might be the D (5 bases). The CDR3 totals 12 residues. The V and J ends lost 0 bases and 8 bases respectively, with 8 bases between them. Germline CDR1 is GTSNPN and CDR2 is SVGIG (reference sequence). The CDR3, as DNA: TGTGCCTGGAGTGTACTGGGAGATGAGCAGTTCTTC. Protein product: CAWSVLGDEQFF.

This rearrangement joins TRBV19 to TRBJ1-5, with D possibly matching TRBD1 (5 bases). CDR3 length: 14 amino acids. The germline V and J ends were trimmed by 3 bases and 7 bases, with 13 bases remaining between them. The germline CDR1 and CDR2 sequences are LNHDA and SQIVND (reference sequence). CDR3 protein: CASSIEAGRQPQHF. The CDR3 DNA sequence: TGTGCCAGTAGTATTGAGGCAGGGCGGCAGCCCCAGCATTTT.

The V call is TRBV29-1, the J call TRBJ2-7; TRBD2 agrees at 13 bases. This CDR3 has 13 residues. The ends lost 7 bases at V and 4 bases at J; junction bases unmatched: 4. Germline lookup yields CDR1 SQVTM and CDR2 ANQGSEA. The CDR3 sequence: CSGTSGRGYEQYF. The DNA for the CDR3 is TGCAGCGGGACTAGCGGGAGAGGGTACGAGCAGTACTTC.

The V and J genes are TRBV5-1 and TRBJ1-4, with D unresolved. The CDR3 length is 14 residues. Germline lookup yields CDR1 SGHRS and CDR2 YFSETQ. Trimming cost V 4 bases and J 2 bases, with 9 bases left between them. CDR3 protein: CASSQSTTNEKLFF. CDR3 in DNA: TGCGCCAGCAGCCAGTCCACGACTAATGAAAAACTGTTTTTT.

The rearrangement uses TRBV29-1 and TRBJ2-5; 7 positions match TRBD1. With V trimmed by 1 base and J by 6 bases, 5 bases remained unmatched. The CDR3 contains 13 residues. CDR1 and CDR2 from the germline V gene are SQVTM and ANQGSEA. CDR3 nucleotides: TGCAGCGTTGAAGTAGGGGGCACAAAGACCCAGTACTTC. Protein product: CSVEVGGTKTQYF. Variable domain in full (rest from reference TRBV29-1 and TRBJ2-5): SAVISQKPSRDICQRGTSLTIQCQVDSQVTMMFWYRQQPGQSLTLIATANQGSEATYESGFVIDKFPISRPNLTFSTLTVSNMSPEDSSIYLCSVEVGGTKTQYFGPGTRLLVL.

This rearrangement joins TRBV18 to TRBJ1-2, with TRBD1 as a possible D gene (5 bases). The CDR3 is 13 amino acids. V was trimmed by 3 bases and J by 7 bases, leaving 12 bases between them. Germline V CDR1 and CDR2: KGHSH, LQKENI. The CDR3 DNA follows: TGTGCCAGCTCACCCGACGGGGGAGGTGGCTACACCTTC. As protein: CASSPDGGGGYTF. Full variable domain (outside the CDR3, taken from reference TRBV18 and TRBJ1-2): NAGVMQNPRHLVRRRGQEARLRCSPMKGHSHVYWYRQLPEEGLKFMVYLQKENIIDESGMPKERFSAEFPKEGPSILRIQQVVRGDSAAYFCASSPDGGGGYTFGSGTRLTVV.

The gene calls are TRBV28 and TRBJ2-4, with D possibly matching TRBD1 (5 bases). The CDR3 is 14 amino acids. Between the trimmed V and J ends, which lost 6 bases and 6 bases, there was a span of 15 bases. Looked up from germline, CDR1 is MDHEN and CDR2 is SYDVKM. CDR3 DNA sequence: TGTGCCAGCAGATACCAGGGCCTCGGAAACATTCAGTACTTC. Amino acids: CASRYQGLGNIQYF.

J is TRBJ2-3 and V is TRBV5-1; TRBD1 aligns across 7 bases. CDR1 and CDR2 (germline): SGHRS, YFSETQ. The V gene end was trimmed by 0 bases and the J gene end by 6 bases; junction bases not matched to a gene: 7. The CDR3 has 15 amino acids. CDR3: CASSLDRGLGDTQYF. The CDR3 coding sequence is TGCGCCAGCAGCTTGGACAGGGGTTTGGGGGATACGCAGTATTTT. The complete variable domain, with remaining parts taken from reference TRBV5-1 and TRBJ2-3, reads KAGVTQTPRYLIKTRGQQVTLSCSPISGHRSVSWYQQTPGQGLQFLFEYFSETQRNKGNFPGRFSGRQFSNSRSEMNVSTLELGDSALYLCASSLDRGLGDTQYFGPGTRLTVL.

The V and J genes are TRBV25-1 and TRBJ2-7, with D uncertain. Germline V CDR1 and CDR2: MGHDK, SYGVNS. The length of the CDR3 is 16 residues. The V and J ends lost 0 bases and 2 bases respectively, with 14 bases between them. CDR3 loop: CASSEYEADETYEQYF. The CDR3 nucleotides read TGTGCCAGCAGTGAATATGAGGCAGACGAGACCTACGAGCAGTACTTC.

V is TRBV4-3 and J is TRBJ2-3; TRBD2 aligns across 8 bases. Germline-derived CDR1 and CDR2 are LGHNA and YSLEER. The CDR3 is 16 residues long. The J segment lost 3 bases and the V segment lost 0 bases, leaving 5 bases of the junction unmatched. In nucleotides, the CDR3 is TGCGCCAGCAGCCAAGATGCTAGCGGGCGTACAGATACGCAGTATTTT. Residues: CASSQDASGRTDTQYF.

This rearrangement joins TRBV7-9 to TRBJ2-1; no clear D. This CDR3 contains 15 residues. Germline V gene sequence: CDR1 SEHNR, CDR2 FQNEAQ (reference sequence). Trimming cost V 6 bases and J 7 bases, with 19 bases left between them. The CDR3 DNA is TGTGCCAGCAGTCCCGCAGCGTCGGGTTGGAATGAGCAGTTCTTC. Its protein product is CASSPAASGWNEQFF.

This chain connects TRBV5-1 to TRBJ1-3; a weak D match, TRBD1 (5 bases). V lost 3 bases and J lost 0, with 7 bases in between. The length of the CDR3 is 14 residues. Germline loops: CDR1 SGHRS, CDR2 YFSETQ. The CDR3 nucleotides are TGCGCCAGCAGCTCGACAGTCTCTGGAAACACCATATATTTT. Its translation is CASSSTVSGNTIYF.

The CDR3 DNA is TGTGCCAGCAGCTTGGGACAGACCCAAGAGACCCAGTACTTC. This gives the protein CASSLGQTQETQYF. The gene calls are TRBV5-4 and TRBJ2-5, with a weak D call TRBD1 (5 bases). From germline, CDR1 is SGHNT and CDR2 YYREEE (reference sequence). Trimming stripped 0 bases from V and 1 base from J, with 7 bases between. This CDR3 has 14 amino acids.

The genes are TRBV28 and TRBJ1-2; 9 bases map to TRBD1. CDR3 length: 16 residues. Germline V gene data show CDR1 as MDHEN and CDR2 as SYDVKM. The J segment lost 4 bases and the V segment lost 1 base, leaving 7 bases of the junction unmatched. The chain's CDR3 is CASSLFPGQGIYGYTF. DNA of the CDR3: TGTGCCAGCAGTTTATTCCCTGGACAGGGGATCTATGGCTACACCTTC.

The chain combines TRBV19 with TRBJ1-1; D is possibly TRBD1 (6 bases). CDR1 is LNHDA, CDR2 SQIVND, per germline (reference sequence). V shed 5 bases and J shed 6 bases, with 19 bases lying between them. The CDR3 loop spans 15 amino acids. DNA of the CDR3: TGTGCCAGTAGTCCATCACCAGGGGTCAGCGCTGAAGCTTTCTTT. Residues: CASSPSPGVSAEAFF.

The chain couples TRBV9 to TRBJ1-2; TRBD1 agrees at 8 bases. This CDR3 has 15 amino acids. V lost 3 bases, J lost 0 bases, and 4 bases stayed unmatched. Germline V lookup: CDR1 SGDLS, CDR2 YYNGEE. CDR3 sequence reads: CASSDGTGPNYGYTF. CDR3 bases: TGTGCCAGCAGCGACGGGACAGGACCTAACTATGGCTACACCTTC.